This T cell receptor beta chain was found in a study of blood T cells in healthy people across ages. Study outcomes and limitations: While age rose, TCR beta diversity per million T cells dropped in a roughly linear way.

At least ten counts were recorded for this clonotype. The antigen is not known. Per-sample yields of isolated PBMCs were at least 6 million. A sample-barcoded 5' primer and a J-beta primer mix were used in a second PCR of roughly 7 to 11 cycles. A template-switch adaptor with 12 random nucleotides tagged each cDNA molecule. MiXCR, applied by TCRdb to the 5' RACE reads, yields one record per CDR3 protein. The sample lists about 700,000 distinct CDR3 sequences, roughly 32% occurring once. Trimming took off 5 bases at V and 5 bases at J, with 15 bases between the two ends. This CDR3 spans 14 amino acids. Germline CDR1 and CDR2: SGHTA and FQGNSA.

This TCR was recovered from an elderly woman in good health. The J gene is TRBJ2-5, the V gene TRBV7-2; maybe TRBD1 (5 bases). The sample taken for sequencing was blood. Here the CDR3 DNA reads TGTGCCAGCAGCCCGCCTAAGGGGTACGAGACCCAGTACTTC. It is translated as CASSPPKGYETQYF.